Shown below are 3 T cell receptor beta chains from a single sample sequenced in a study of blood T cell repertoires in COVID-19. Sequencing was performed with immunoSEQ multiplex PCR; in TCRdb, only in-frame clones are kept and a portion is missing. The sample records some 300,000 clones, less than 90% being singletons. Material: PBMCs or T cells enriched from blood (not recorded which). These receptors originate from a woman in her twenties or thirties who had recovered from COVID-19.

The J gene is TRBJ1-1, the V gene TRBV2, with a possible D match to TRBD1 (5 bases). Trimming took 9 bases from V and 6 from J, leaving 20 bases between them. CDR1 SNHLY and CDR2 FYNNEI come from the germline V gene. The CDR3 totals 14 residues. The CDR3 nucleotides are TGTGCCAGTAACGGGGGGACTAGGCGTTCTGAAGCTTTCTTT. Translated: CASNGGTRRSEAFF.

The rearrangement uses TRBV19 and TRBJ1-5; D unclear. The CDR3 consists of 15 residues. Germline V gene lookup returns CDR1 LNHDA and CDR2 SQIVND (reference sequence). V was trimmed by 9 bases and J by 0 bases, leaving 15 bases between them. The chain's CDR3 is CASKFTDYSNQPQHF. CDR3 nucleotide sequence: TGTGCCAGCAAATTTACAGATTATAGCAATCAGCCCCAGCATTTT.

This chain joins TRBV11-2 and TRBJ1-6; possible D gene TRBD1, 6 bases. Looked up from germline, CDR1 is SGHAT and CDR2 is FQNNGV. Between the trimmed V and J ends, which lost 5 bases and 8 bases, there was a span of 13 bases. This CDR3 has 14 residues. In nucleotides, the CDR3 is TGTGCCAGCAGCCTGGACAGCGGATATTCACCCCTCCACTTT. Its protein is CASSLDSGYSPLHF.